Below are 12 T cell receptor beta chains sequenced from a single sample in a study of cytomegalovirus exposure and HLA in healthy donors. 13 Jbeta primers and 60 Vbeta primers were used for the PCR. Clones were read by immunoSEQ multiplex PCR, and TCRdb kept only the in-frame ones, dropping some. Here the sample spans under 150,000 clones, 80% being singletons. Sequencing was done on a sample of PBMCs. Every receptor here comes from a man in his thirties or forties in good health and CMV-seronegative.

The chain has TRBV7-6 and TRBJ2-3, with 10 bases that match TRBD2. From germline, CDR1 is SGHVS and CDR2 FNYEAQ. The V gene end was trimmed by 0 bases and the J gene end by 6 bases; junction bases not matched to a gene: 12. This CDR3 spans 18 amino acids. CDR3 amino acids: CASSLAFRAGGPEDTQYF. CDR3 DNA: TGTGCCAGCAGCTTAGCGTTTCGAGCGGGAGGGCCCGAGGATACGCAGTATTTT.

The genes are TRBV7-9 and TRBJ2-5; TRBD2 matches at 9 bases. The better agreement between TRBJ2-7 and the DNA end casts doubt on the J call. This CDR3 is 14 amino acids long. Germline V gene lookup returns CDR1 SEHNR and CDR2 FQNEAQ (reference sequence). The CDR3 loop is CASSGGRAFYEQYF. The DNA for the CDR3 is TGTGCCAGCTCTGGCGGGAGGGCGTTCTACGAGCAGTACTTC.

CDR3 loop: CASTPGTDLMNTEAFF. Here the CDR3 DNA reads TGCGCCAGCACCCCCGGGACAGACCTCATGAACACTGAAGCTTTCTTT. This rearrangement joins TRBV5-1 to TRBJ1-1; 7 bases line up with TRBD1. The CDR3 covers 16 residues. V lost 6 bases and J lost 0; bases outside the gene matches: 11. From germline, CDR1 is SGHRS and CDR2 YFSETQ.

This chain joins TRBV29-1 and TRBJ2-7; D is unresolved. The CDR3 has 13 amino acids. CDR1 is SQVTM and CDR2 is ANQGSEA in the germline V gene. V lost 3 bases and J 4 bases, leaving 13 bases between the germline ends. The CDR3 DNA sequence: TGCAGCGTTGATGGATCTGCAGGTTACGAGCAGTACTTC. Translated: CSVDGSAGYEQYF.

The CDR3 is CASSLYRLGATEAFF. The CDR3 DNA reads TGTGCCAGCAGCCTCTATCGGCTGGGGGCCACTGAAGCTTTCTTT. V is TRBV27 and J is TRBJ1-1, with D tentatively TRBD1 (6 bases). The CDR3 consists of 15 residues. Germline V lookup: CDR1 MNHEY, CDR2 SMNVEV (reference sequence). The V and J ends lost 6 bases and 4 bases respectively, with 18 bases between them.

The chain employs TRBV6-4 and TRBJ2-1; possible D gene TRBD2, 7 bases. The germline gives CDR1 MRHNA, CDR2 SNTAGT. The CDR3 totals 17 residues. Trimming left V 5 bases short and J 7 bases short, with 24 bases between. The CDR3 reads CASSTEGGVRGTNEQFF. The CDR3 bases are TGTGCCAGCAGTACCGAGGGGGGGGTTCGAGGCACAAATGAGCAGTTCTTC.

This chain links TRBV6-4 with TRBJ2-1; D gene unclear. Germline V gene sequence: CDR1 MRHNA, CDR2 SNTAGT. The CDR3 contains 13 residues. Trimming cost V 4 bases and J 4 bases, with 8 bases left between them. The DNA for the CDR3 is TGTGCCAGCAGTGTAACCGGGTACAATGAGCAGTTCTTC. Protein sequence: CASSVTGYNEQFF.

This clone was counted a single time. This sequence joins TRBV15 and TRBJ2-7, with D perhaps matching TRBD2 (6 bases). Germline assignment: CDR1 LNHNV and CDR2 YYDKDF (reference sequence). Between the trimmed V and J ends, which lost 0 bases and 3 bases, there was a span of 12 bases. The CDR3 loop spans 15 amino acids. Written as DNA, the CDR3 is TGTGCCACCAGCAGAGACGGCGGGGCCAACTACGAGCAGTACTTC. Its protein is CATSRDGGANYEQYF.

The chain links TRBV28 to TRBJ2-5; D is unclear. The CDR3 loop spans 13 amino acids. Trimming took 1 base from V and 5 from J, leaving 8 bases between them. The germline gives CDR1 MDHEN, CDR2 SYDVKM. CDR3 bases: TGTGCCAGCAGTTTATATTCCTCGGAGACCCAGTACTTC. Translating gives CASSLYSSETQYF.

The chain is built from TRBV27 and TRBJ1-1; TRBD1 matches at 7 bases. V lost 6 bases, J lost 0 bases, and 1 base stayed unmatched. The CDR3 is made up of 13 amino acids. CDR1 is MNHEY and CDR2 is SMNVEV in the germline V gene (reference sequence). DNA of the CDR3: TGTGCCAGCAGCGACAGGGTGAACACTGAAGCTTTCTTT. Its protein product is CASSDRVNTEAFF.

The chain recombines TRBV2 with TRBJ2-7; 7 bases are shared with TRBD2. This CDR3 spans 17 amino acids. Trimming removed 8 bases from V and 0 bases from J; junction bases left unmatched: 16. Germline V gene data show CDR1 as SNHLY and CDR2 as FYNNEI. CDR3 DNA sequence: TGTGCCAGCCGGGCTAAGATACTAGCGCCGAGCTCCTACGAGCAGTACTTC. As protein: CASRAKILAPSSYEQYF.

The J gene is TRBJ2-2, the V gene TRBV5-5, with 8 bases that match TRBD1. V was clipped by 4 bases and J by 3 bases; unmatched bases: 8. Per germline, CDR1 SGHKS and CDR2 YYEKEE (reference sequence). This CDR3 is built from 16 residues. In DNA form, the CDR3 reads TGTGCCAGCAGCCAGCCGGGACAGGTCTACACCGGGGAGCTGTTTTTT. Encoded protein: CASSQPGQVYTGELFF.